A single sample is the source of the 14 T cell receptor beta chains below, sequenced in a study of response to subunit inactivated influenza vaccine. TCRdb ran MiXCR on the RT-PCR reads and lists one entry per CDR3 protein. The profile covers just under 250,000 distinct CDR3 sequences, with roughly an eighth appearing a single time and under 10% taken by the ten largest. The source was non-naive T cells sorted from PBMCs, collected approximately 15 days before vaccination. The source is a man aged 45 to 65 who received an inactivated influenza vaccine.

The CDR3 loop is CSAGAVETQYF. The CDR3 bases are TGCAGTGCAGGAGCGGTGGAGACCCAGTACTTC. The rearrangement joins TRBV20-1 to TRBJ2-5; D is possibly TRBD2 (5 bases). V lost 6 bases to trimming and J lost 5 bases, with 10 bases between them. CDR1 is DFQATT and CDR2 is SNEGSKA in the germline V gene (reference sequence). The CDR3 covers 11 residues.

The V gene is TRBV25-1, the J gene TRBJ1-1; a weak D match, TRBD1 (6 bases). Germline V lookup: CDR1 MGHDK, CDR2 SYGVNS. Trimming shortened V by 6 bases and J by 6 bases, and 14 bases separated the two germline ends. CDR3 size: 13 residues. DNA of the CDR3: TGTGCCAGCAGCCCGGGGACATCCGCTGAAGCTTTCTTT. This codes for CASSPGTSAEAFF.

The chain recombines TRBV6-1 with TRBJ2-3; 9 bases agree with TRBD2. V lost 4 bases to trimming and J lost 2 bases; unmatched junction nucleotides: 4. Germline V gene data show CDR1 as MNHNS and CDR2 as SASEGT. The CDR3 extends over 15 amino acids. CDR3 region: CASSVAGVFTDTQYF. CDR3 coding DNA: TGTGCCAGCAGTGTAGCGGGGGTATTCACAGATACGCAGTATTTT.

The CDR3 loop reads CSANTVNQPQHF. The CDR3 DNA reads TGCAGTGCTAATACAGTGAATCAGCCCCAGCATTTT. V usage is TRBV20-1 and J usage is TRBJ1-5; D is unresolved. Trimming shortened V by 4 bases and J by 4 bases, and 8 bases separated the two germline ends. Per germline, CDR1 DFQATT and CDR2 SNEGSKA (reference sequence). This CDR3 has 12 residues.

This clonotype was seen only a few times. The CDR3 DNA reads as TGCAGTGCTAGGGAGGGGTTAGCGGCAAACTCCTACAATGAGCAGTTCTTC. This gives the protein CSAREGLAANSYNEQFF. The gene calls are TRBV20-1 and TRBJ2-1; TRBD2 might be the D (6 bases). Trimming removed 3 bases from V and 0 bases from J, with 18 bases in between. CDR1 is DFQATT, CDR2 SNEGSKA, per germline (reference sequence). CDR3 length: 17 amino acids.

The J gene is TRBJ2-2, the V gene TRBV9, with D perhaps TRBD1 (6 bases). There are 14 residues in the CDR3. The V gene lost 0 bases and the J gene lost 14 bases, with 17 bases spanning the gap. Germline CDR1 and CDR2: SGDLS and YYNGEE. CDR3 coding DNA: TGTGCCAGCAGCGTAGAAGCTGGGGGCCGCGTCCTGTTTTTT. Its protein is CASSVEAGGRVLFF. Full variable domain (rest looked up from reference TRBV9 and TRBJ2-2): DSGVTQTPKHLITATGQRVTLRCSPRSGDLSVYWYQQSLDQGLQFLIQYYNGEERAKGNILERFSAQQFPDLHSELNLSSLELGDSALYFCASSVEAGGRVLFFGEGSRLTVL.

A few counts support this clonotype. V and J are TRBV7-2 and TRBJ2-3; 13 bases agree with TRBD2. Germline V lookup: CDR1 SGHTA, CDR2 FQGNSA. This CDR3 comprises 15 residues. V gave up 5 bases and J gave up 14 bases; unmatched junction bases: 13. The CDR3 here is CASSRTSGSPQSPYF. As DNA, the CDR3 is TGTGCCAGCAGCCGGACTAGCGGGAGCCCGCAATCCCCGTATTTT. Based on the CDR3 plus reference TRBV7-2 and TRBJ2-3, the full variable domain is GAGVSQSPSNKVTEKGKDVELRCDPISGHTALYWYRQSLGQGLEFLIYFQGNSAPDKSGLPSDRFSAERTGGSVSTLTIQRTQQEDSAVYLCASSRTSGSPQSPYFGPGTRLTVL.

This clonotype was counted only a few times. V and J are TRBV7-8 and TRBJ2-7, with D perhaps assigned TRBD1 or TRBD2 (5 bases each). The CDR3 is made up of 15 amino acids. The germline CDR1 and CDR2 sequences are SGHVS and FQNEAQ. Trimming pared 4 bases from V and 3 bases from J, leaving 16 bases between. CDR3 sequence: CASSSLDGAVYEQYF. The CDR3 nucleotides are TGTGCCAGCAGCTCATTGGACGGGGCCGTCTACGAGCAGTACTTC.

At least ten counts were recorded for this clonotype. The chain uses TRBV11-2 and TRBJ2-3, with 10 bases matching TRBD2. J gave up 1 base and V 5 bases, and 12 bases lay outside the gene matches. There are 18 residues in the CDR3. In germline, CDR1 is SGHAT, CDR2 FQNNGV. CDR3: CASSKTSGSIVGTDTQYF. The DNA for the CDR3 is TGTGCCAGCAGCAAGACTAGCGGGTCTATAGTAGGCACAGATACGCAGTATTTT. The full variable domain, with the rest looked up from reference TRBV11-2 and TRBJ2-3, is EAGVAQSPRYKIIEKRQSVAFWCNPISGHATLYWYQQILGQGPKLLIQFQNNGVVDDSQLPKDRFSAERLKGVDSTLKIQPAKLEDSAVYLCASSKTSGSIVGTDTQYFGPGTRLTVL.

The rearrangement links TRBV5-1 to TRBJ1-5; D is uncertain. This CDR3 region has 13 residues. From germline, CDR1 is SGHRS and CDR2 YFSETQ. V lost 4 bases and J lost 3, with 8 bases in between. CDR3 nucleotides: TGCGCCAGCAGCCTCGACTTCAATCAGCCCCAGCATTTT. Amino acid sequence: CASSLDFNQPQHF.

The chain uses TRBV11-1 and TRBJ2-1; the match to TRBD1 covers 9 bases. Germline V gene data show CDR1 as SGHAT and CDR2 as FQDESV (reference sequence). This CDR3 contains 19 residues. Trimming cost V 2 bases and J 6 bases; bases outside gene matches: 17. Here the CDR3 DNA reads TGTGCCAGCAGCTTATTCGGGGTGCTGGGACAGGGAACTTCCAATGAGCAGTTCTTC. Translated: CASSLFGVLGQGTSNEQFF.

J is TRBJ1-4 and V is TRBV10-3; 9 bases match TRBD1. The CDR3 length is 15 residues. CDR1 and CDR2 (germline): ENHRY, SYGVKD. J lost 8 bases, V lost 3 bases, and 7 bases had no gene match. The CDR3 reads CAISDQDRGGEKLFF. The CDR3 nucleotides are TGTGCCATCAGTGATCAGGACAGGGGAGGCGAAAAACTGTTTTTT.

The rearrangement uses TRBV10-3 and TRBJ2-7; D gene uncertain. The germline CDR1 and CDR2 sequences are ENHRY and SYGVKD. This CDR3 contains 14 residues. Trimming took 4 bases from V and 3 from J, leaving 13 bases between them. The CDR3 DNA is TGTGCCATCAGTGCTAGTGAGTCTCTCTACGAGCAGTACTTC. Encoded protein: CAISASESLYEQYF.

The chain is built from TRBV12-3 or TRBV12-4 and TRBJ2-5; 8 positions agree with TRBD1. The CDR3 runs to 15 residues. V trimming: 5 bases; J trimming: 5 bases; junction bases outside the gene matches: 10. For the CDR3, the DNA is TGTGCCAGCAGTCGGCGCGGACAGGGATCCGAGACCCAGTACTTC. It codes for CASSRRGQGSETQYF.